What follows are 18 T cell receptor beta chains derived from one specimen sequenced in a study of T-cell memory formation after mild COVID-19. TCRdb analysed the 5' RACE reads with MiXCR anew, one entry per CDR3 protein. In the table there are 470,000 or so distinct CDR3 sequences, 20% to 30% of which are singletons. Sample: PBMCs or a T cell subset sorted from them (not recorded which). The receptors stem from an adult woman who had mild COVID-19 (a few samples of this study predate the infection). Cell type and time point are not known.

For the CDR3, the DNA is TGCAGTGCTAGAGCCCAGGGCCCCTATGGCTACACCTTC. This translates into CSARAQGPYGYTF. This chain links TRBV20-1 with TRBJ1-2, with a tentative D call TRBD1 (5 bases). The V gene lost 1 base and the J gene lost 4 bases, with 10 bases spanning the gap. The CDR3 is 13 residues long. Germline V CDR1 and CDR2: DFQATT, SNEGSKA (reference sequence).

The gene calls are TRBV2 and TRBJ2-1; D is perhaps TRBD2 (6 bases). Germline lookup yields CDR1 SNHLY and CDR2 FYNNEI. The CDR3 is 14 amino acids. V lost 0 bases, J lost 15 bases, and 18 bases lay in between. CDR3 in amino acids: CASSEARELLAWFF. CDR3 in DNA: TGTGCCAGCAGTGAAGCGCGAGAGTTACTAGCCTGGTTCTTC.

The J gene is TRBJ2-3, the V gene TRBV3-1; D is ambiguous. The V gene's germline CDR1 is LGHDT and CDR2 YNNKEL (reference sequence). Trimming removed 1 base from V and 4 bases from J, with 3 bases in between. The CDR3 loop spans 12 amino acids. For the CDR3, the DNA is TGTGCCAGCAGCCAAGTAGCAGATACGCAGTATTTT. This encodes CASSQVADTQYF.

The rearrangement links TRBV3-1 to TRBJ2-5, with 7 bases that match TRBD1. Germline V gene sequence: CDR1 LGHDT, CDR2 YNNKEL (reference sequence). With V trimmed by 6 bases and J by 5 bases, 12 bases remained unmatched. The CDR3 has 15 amino acids. The CDR3 DNA sequence: TGTGCCAGCAGTCGAACAGGGGCCGTCCGGGAGACCCAGTACTTC. This gives the protein CASSRTGAVRETQYF.

The chain employs TRBV20-1 and TRBJ1-2; D may be TRBD1 (6 bases). The germline V and J ends were trimmed by 6 bases and 6 bases, with 17 bases remaining between them. The CDR3 covers 13 residues. Germline V gene lookup returns CDR1 DFQATT and CDR2 SNEGSKA (reference sequence). CDR3 bases: TGCAGTGCAAGCAAGGCACAGGGCCATGGCTACACCTTC. It translates to CSASKAQGHGYTF.

This rearrangement joins TRBV7-9 to TRBJ2-7, with D maybe TRBD2 (6 bases). Germline V gives CDR1 SEHNR, CDR2 FQNEAQ (reference sequence). The CDR3 covers 14 residues. V was clipped by 0 bases and J by 7 bases, with 13 bases between them. The CDR3, as DNA: TGTGCCAGCAGCTTAGCGGCCACGGCGGGGGAGCAGTACTTC. As protein: CASSLAATAGEQYF. Full variable domain (rest looked up from reference TRBV7-9 and TRBJ2-7): DTGVSQNPRHKITKRGQNVTFRCDPISEHNRLYWYRQTLGQGPEFLTYFQNEAQLEKSRLLSDRFSAERPKGSFSTLEIQRTEQGDSAMYLCASSLAATAGEQYFGPGTRLTVT.

The chain uses TRBV5-1 and TRBJ1-1; TRBD1 agrees at 11 bases. The CDR3 length is 17 residues. Unmatched junction bases numbered 10, after V lost 4 bases and J lost 2 bases. In germline, CDR1 is SGHRS, CDR2 YFSETQ. CDR3 nucleotides: TGCGCCAGCAGCCCCCTTAGGACAGGGGGCGGAAACACTGAAGCTTTCTTT. Amino acids: CASSPLRTGGGNTEAFF.

V gene TRBV7-9 combines with J gene TRBJ1-2; 8 bases fit TRBD1. The germline gives CDR1 SEHNR, CDR2 FQNEAQ (reference sequence). The CDR3 spans 15 residues. J lost 4 bases, V lost 1 base, and 5 bases had no gene match. Here the CDR3 reads CASSLVLGQVYGYTF. CDR3 sequence (DNA): TGTGCCAGCAGCTTAGTTTTGGGACAGGTCTATGGCTACACCTTC.

This clonotype was counted a single time. The rearrangement joins TRBV15 to TRBJ2-1, with TRBD2 matching over 10 bases. The V and J ends lost 1 base and 12 bases, in that order; junction bases with no gene match: 21. Germline-derived CDR1 and CDR2 are LNHNV and YYDKDF (reference sequence). The CDR3 extends over 19 amino acids. The DNA for the CDR3 is TGTGCCACCAGCAGAGGGCTTTCGCGAACTAGCGGGACCAATGAAGGGCAGTTCTTC. Translating it yields CATSRGLSRTSGTNEGQFF.

This clonotype was seen only a few times. The chain employs TRBV4-1 and TRBJ2-5; D may be TRBD2 (5 bases). CDR1 is MGHRA and CDR2 is YSYEKL in the germline V gene. This CDR3 is built from 15 residues. The ends were cut back, 3 bases at V and 2 bases at J, with 13 bases in the middle. The CDR3 DNA is TGCGCCAGCAGCCAGATACTAGGAAGGCAAGAGACCCAGTACTTC. This sequence encodes CASSQILGRQETQYF.

Concerning this clonotype itself: Given a much more abundant clone one base away, this may be a read error. The chain employs TRBV11-2 and TRBJ2-1; D unresolved. Germline CDR1 reads SGHAT; CDR2 reads FQNNGV. The germline V and J ends were trimmed by 3 bases and 12 bases, with 12 bases remaining between them. This CDR3 contains 12 residues. The CDR3, as DNA: TGTGCCAGCAGCTTGGGGTGGGATGGGCAGTTCTTC. Translated: CASSLGWDGQFF.

In its sample, this clonotype was seen a few times. The CDR3 is CASSQTGDPYEQYF. The CDR3 bases are TGCGCCAGCAGCCAGACAGGGGACCCCTACGAGCAGTACTTC. V usage is TRBV5-1 and J usage is TRBJ2-7; 8 nucleotides line up with TRBD1. V trimming: 4 bases; J trimming: 2 bases; junction bases outside the gene matches: 5. The V gene's germline CDR1 is SGHRS and CDR2 YFSETQ. The CDR3 is 14 amino acids.

This clonotype came up a few times. The chain couples TRBV4-2 to TRBJ2-2; D unclear. The CDR3 sequence is 16 residues long. V shed 4 bases and J shed 0 bases, with 12 bases lying between them. Germline CDR1 and CDR2: LGHNA and YNFKEQ. In DNA form, the CDR3 reads TGTGCCAGCAGCCCCCGAGGCAGGACGAACACCGGGGAGCTGTTTTTT. This gives the protein CASSPRGRTNTGELFF.

This clonotype was recorded at least ten times. The chain is built from TRBV7-8 and TRBJ1-1; D gene uncertain. The CDR3 is made up of 14 amino acids. Germline-derived CDR1 and CDR2 are SGHVS and FQNEAQ. Trimming removed 0 bases at V and 1 base at J, with 6 bases between. CDR3 in amino acids: CASSLAGQNTEAFF. In DNA, the CDR3 is TGTGCCAGCAGCTTAGCGGGCCAGAACACTGAAGCTTTCTTT.

The CDR3 protein is CASSCPDCNEQFF. The CDR3 region has the DNA TGCGCCAGCAGCTGCCCCGACTGCAATGAGCAGTTCTTC. This rearrangement joins TRBV5-1 to TRBJ2-1; D unclear. Between the trimmed V and J ends, which lost 3 bases and 6 bases, there was a span of 10 bases. CDR1 SGHRS and CDR2 YFSETQ come from the germline V gene. The CDR3 length is 13 residues. Supplemented by reference TRBV5-1 and TRBJ2-1, the full variable domain reads KAGVTQTPRYLIKTRGQQVTLSCSPISGHRSVSWYQQTPGQGLQFLFEYFSETQRNKGNFPGRFSGRQFSNSRSEMNVSTLELGDSALYLCASSCPDCNEQFFGPGTRLTVL.

A few counts support this clonotype. The chain is built from TRBV7-2 and TRBJ2-3; weak D call: TRBD2 (5 bases). Germline lookup yields CDR1 SGHTA and CDR2 FQGNSA. The CDR3 sequence is 15 residues long. Trimming left V 3 bases short and J 3 bases short, with 13 bases between. CDR3 loop: CASSLMGSWTDTQYF. In DNA form, the CDR3 reads TGTGCCAGCAGCTTGATGGGGAGTTGGACAGATACGCAGTATTTT.

The chain couples TRBV24-1 to TRBJ2-1; D perhaps matches TRBD1 (5 bases). This CDR3 has 15 amino acids. Germline V gene lookup returns CDR1 KGHDR and CDR2 SFDVKD. Between the trimmed V and J ends, which lost 2 bases and 8 bases, there was a span of 15 bases. CDR3 sequence: CATSDSWGHLDEQFF. Written as DNA, the CDR3 is TGTGCCACCAGTGATTCTTGGGGCCACTTGGATGAGCAGTTCTTC.

The chain has TRBV13 and TRBJ2-3; no clear D gene. V lost 10 bases, J lost 5 bases, and 16 bases lay in between. The CDR3 has 13 residues. Germline V gene lookup returns CDR1 PRHDT and CDR2 FYEKMQ (reference sequence). Here the CDR3 reads CATLQLSLDTQYF. CDR3 in DNA: TGTGCCACCCTACAGCTCTCCTTAGATACGCAGTATTTT.